Listed below are T cell receptor beta chains from one sample, sequenced in a study of blood T cell repertoires in COVID-19. Using immunoSEQ multiplex PCR, the repertoire was profiled, and TCRdb retains in-frame clones only, with some absent. The profile covers 100,000 or so clones, with about 80% appearing a single time and 4% to 5.5% taken by the ten largest. Sample: peripheral blood. These receptors came from a human donor in a cohort sampled during active COVID-19. CDR3s include the opening cysteine and the closing phenylalanine or tryptophan. D genes are given only for firm matches. Size tells how often a clone was seen (once, few, many) or the class of an expanded clone, and some rows leave it out.

j_call	d_call	v_call	cdr3_length	clone_size	cdr3_nt	cdr3_aa
TRBJ2-2	TRBD1	TRBV6-5	14	-	TGTGCCAGCAGTCAAACAGGGGGCAACGGGGAGCTGTTTTTT	CASSQTGGNGELFF
TRBJ1-6	-	TRBV18	16	-	TGTGCCAGCTCACCGACGACAGGTTCCTATAATTCACCCCTCCACTTT	CASSPTTGSYNSPLHF
TRBJ2-1	-	TRBV12-3/TRBV12-4	13	-	TGTGCCAGCAGTTTGGAGGGGTACAATGAGCAGTTCTTC	CASSLEGYNEQFF
TRBJ2-3	TRBD2	TRBV7-9	15	-	TGTGCCAGCAGCCTGGGACTAGCTAGCACAGATACGCAGTATTTT	CASSLGLASTDTQYF
TRBJ2-5	-	TRBV7-2	14	-	TGTGCCAGCAGCTATTTGGGGCCCGGTGAGACCCAGTACTTC	CASSYLGPGETQYF
TRBJ1-3	-	TRBV15	15	-	TGTGCCACCAGCAGAGATCCGGGTTCCGGAAACACCATATATTTT	CATSRDPGSGNTIYF
TRBJ2-7	TRBD1	TRBV5-6	17	-	TGTGCCAGCAGCTCCTATTCACCCCGGGACAGCTCCTACGAGCAGTACTTC	CASSSYSPRDSSYEQYF
TRBJ2-5	-	TRBV5-1	12	-	TGCGCCAGCAGCTCGGGGGTCGAGACCCAGTACTTC	CASSSGVETQYF
TRBJ2-3	-	TRBV9	16	once	TGTGCCAGCAGCGTATCCCCCCCTGGCAGCACAGATACGCAGTATTTT	CASSVSPPGSTDTQYF
TRBJ1-4	-	TRBV4-1	14	-	TGCGCCAGCAGCCAAGATCGGGGGACTCCCCTGACGTTTTTT	CASSQDRGTPLTFF
TRBJ2-3	-	TRBV9	15	-	TGTGCCAGCAGCGTGTCCCCTTCTAGCACAGATACGCAGTATTTT	CASSVSPSSTDTQYF
TRBJ2-2	TRBD2	TRBV9	17	-	TGTGCCAGCAGCCCCCAAAGCGGGGGGTCTTTGATGCGGGAGCTGTTTTTT	CASSPQSGGSLMRELFF
TRBJ2-3	TRBD2	TRBV27	21	-	TGTGCCAGCAGTTTCCGACTTCAGGTAGCGGGGGGGCCGTCCGGCACAGATACGCAGTATTTT	CASSFRLQVAGGPSGTDTQYF
TRBJ2-7	TRBD1	TRBV28	14	-	TGTGCCAGCAGTTTATCCGGGACAGGGGTCGAGCAGTACTTC	CASSLSGTGVEQYF
TRBJ1-2	TRBD1	TRBV19	13	once	TGTGCCAGTGGCCCGGGACAGGGATATGGCTACACCTTC	CASGPGQGYGYTF